This T cell receptor (beta chain) was documented in a study of blood T cell repertoires in COVID-19. At the level of the study: In each case, the material was cDNA or gDNA derived from T cells, B-cell-depleted T cells, or PBMCs.

Profiling relied on immunoSEQ multiplex PCR, and the TCRdb table lists in-frame clones only, not all of them. The sample includes approximately 300,000 clones, about 83% seen only once; the top ten take 0.95% to 1.5%. The CDR3 sequence is 14 residues long. The V and J ends lost 4 bases and 7 bases, in that order; junction bases with no gene match: 4. The germline V gene encodes CDR1 SEHNR and CDR2 FQNEAQ (reference sequence). The V and J genes are TRBV7-9 and TRBJ1-6, with 7 bases aligning to TRBD1. The material sequenced was peripheral blood. The clonotype comes from a woman aged 45-65 years with acute or convalescent COVID-19. CDR3 protein: CASSSGTENSPLHF. The CDR3 bases are TGTGCCAGCAGCTCTGGGACAGAGAATTCACCCCTCCACTTT.